This T cell receptor beta chain was recovered during a study of human T cells and chemical hapten exposure. About the research overall: It was small differences in pooled library volume that mainly caused per-sample TCR yields to vary.

As the library was built, unique molecular identifiers were attached to individual cDNA molecules. TCRdb ran MiXCR on the RACE reads and lists one entry per CDR3 protein. The sample yields tens of thousands of distinct CDR3 sequences, 3.5% to 4.5% seen once. After removal of 3 bases from V and 4 bases from J, the junction contained 7 bases not matched to a gene. This CDR3 region has 15 residues. Germline assignment: CDR1 DFQATT and CDR2 SNEGSKA (reference sequence). Study-level results: Once DPC sensitization occurred, TCRs above 1 in 1000 frequency showed no change.

This clonotype was recorded at least ten times. Its antigen remains unidentified. Time point of the sample: healthy volunteer bleed at 2 weeks. From whole blood left unfractionated, total RNA was extracted. The V gene is TRBV20-1, the J gene TRBJ2-1; 9 bases line up with TRBD2. What was sequenced was whole blood. The TCR comes from a female donor in good health. Some clones in this sample may be carry-over from other donors' samples. The CDR3 sequence is CSASRPSGIYNEQFF. DNA of the CDR3: TGCAGTGCTAGCCGACCTAGCGGGATTTACAATGAGCAGTTCTTC.